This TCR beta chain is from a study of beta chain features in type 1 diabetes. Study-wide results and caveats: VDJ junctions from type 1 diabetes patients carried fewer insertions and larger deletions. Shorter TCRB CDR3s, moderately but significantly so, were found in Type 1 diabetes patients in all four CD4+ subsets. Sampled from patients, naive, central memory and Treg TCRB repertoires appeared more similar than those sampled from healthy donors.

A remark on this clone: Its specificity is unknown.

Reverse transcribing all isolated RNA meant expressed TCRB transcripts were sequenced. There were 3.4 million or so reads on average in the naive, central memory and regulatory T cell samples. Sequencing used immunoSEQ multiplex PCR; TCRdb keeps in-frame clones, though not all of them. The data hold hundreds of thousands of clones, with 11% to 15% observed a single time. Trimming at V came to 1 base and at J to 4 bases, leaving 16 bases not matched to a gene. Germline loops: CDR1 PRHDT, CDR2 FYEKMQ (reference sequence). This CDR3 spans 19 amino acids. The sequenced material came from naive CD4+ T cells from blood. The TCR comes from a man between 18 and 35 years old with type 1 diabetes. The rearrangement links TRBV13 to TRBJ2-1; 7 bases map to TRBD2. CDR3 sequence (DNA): TGTGCCAGCAGCTTAGATCGGTTTTCCGGGGCGGGGGATTACAATGAGCAGTTCTTC. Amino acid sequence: CASSLDRFSGAGDYNEQFF.